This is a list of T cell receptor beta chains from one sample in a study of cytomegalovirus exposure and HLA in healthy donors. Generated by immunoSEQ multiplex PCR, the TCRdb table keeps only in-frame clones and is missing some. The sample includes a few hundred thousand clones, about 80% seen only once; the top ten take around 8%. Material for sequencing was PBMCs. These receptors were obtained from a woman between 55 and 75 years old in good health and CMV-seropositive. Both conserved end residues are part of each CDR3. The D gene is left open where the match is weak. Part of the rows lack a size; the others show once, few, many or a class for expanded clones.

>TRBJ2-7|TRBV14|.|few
CASSQESEQYF
TGTGCCAGCAGCCAAGAGAGCGAGCAGTACTTC
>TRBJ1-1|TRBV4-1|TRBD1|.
CASSTGTGEDRSTEAFF
TGCGCCAGCAGCACCGGGACAGGGGAGGATAGAAGCACTGAAGCTTTCTTT
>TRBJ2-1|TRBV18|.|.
CASSKDGVSYNEQFF
TGTGCCAGCTCCAAGGACGGGGTTTCCTACAATGAGCAGTTCTTC
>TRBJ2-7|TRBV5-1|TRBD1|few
CASSLAPGGQQTSYEQYF
TGCGCCAGCAGCTTGGCGCCAGGGGGACAGCAAACCTCCTACGAGCAGTACTTC
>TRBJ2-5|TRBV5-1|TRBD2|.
CASSFGGARWMETQYF
TGCGCCAGCAGCTTCGGGGGGGCCCGCTGGATGGAGACCCAGTACTTC
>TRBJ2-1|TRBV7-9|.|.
CSSSLGAGEQFF
TGTTCCAGCAGCTTAGGGGCGGGAGAGCAGTTCTTC
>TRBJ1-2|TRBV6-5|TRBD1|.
CASSYSTGGGYTF
TGTGCCAGCAGTTACTCGACAGGGGGAGGCTACACCTTC
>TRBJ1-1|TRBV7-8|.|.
CASSSAHYLNTEAFF
TGTGCCAGCAGCTCCGCCCACTATTTGAACACTGAAGCTTTCTTT
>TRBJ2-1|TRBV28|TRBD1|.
CASRTSTGMFNNEQFF
TGTGCCAGCCGGACATCGACAGGGATGTTCAACAATGAGCAGTTCTTC
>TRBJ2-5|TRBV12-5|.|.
CASGQLDWQETQYF
TGTGCTAGTGGTCAACTAGATTGGCAAGAGACCCAGTACTTC
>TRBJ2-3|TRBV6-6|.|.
CASSRPDTQYF
TGTGCCAGCAGTCGTCCAGATACGCAGTATTTT
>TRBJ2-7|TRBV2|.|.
CASTFQDEQYF
TGTGCCAGCACTTTCCAGGATGAGCAGTACTTC
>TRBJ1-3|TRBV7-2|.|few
CASSLDGAGAGNTIYF
TGTGCCAGCAGCTTAGATGGGGCAGGAGCTGGAAACACCATATATTTT
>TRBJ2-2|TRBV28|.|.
CASIQRRAGELFF
TGTGCCAGCATACAGCGGAGAGCCGGGGAGCTGTTTTTT
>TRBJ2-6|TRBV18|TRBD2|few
CASSLTSGALSGANVLTF
TGTGCCAGCTCACTTACTAGCGGCGCTCTCTCTGGGGCCAACGTCCTGACTTTC
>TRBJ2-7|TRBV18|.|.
CASSAPNYEQYF
TGTGCCAGCTCCGCACCTAACTACGAGCAGTACTTC
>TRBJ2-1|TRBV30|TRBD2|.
CAWGTGLALFNEQFF
TGTGCCTGGGGGACCGGACTAGCGTTGTTCAATGAGCAGTTCTTC
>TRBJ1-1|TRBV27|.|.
CASSLLGVGTEAFF
TGTGCCAGCAGTTTATTAGGGGTCGGCACTGAAGCTTTCTTT
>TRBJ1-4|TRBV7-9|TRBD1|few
CASSLGQGNEKLFF
TGTGCCAGCAGCTTAGGACAGGGCAATGAAAAACTGTTTTTT
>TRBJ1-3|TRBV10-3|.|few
CAISRGPGNTIYF
TGTGCCATCAGCCGGGGTCCGGGGAACACCATATATTTT
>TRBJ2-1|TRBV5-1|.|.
CASNPGTGGLAGEQFF
TGCGCCAGTAACCCCGGGACAGGGGGACTAGCGGGTGAGCAGTTCTTC
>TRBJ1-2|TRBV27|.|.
CASSTLGQGGYGYTF
TGTGCCAGCAGTACCCTCGGGCAGGGAGGCTATGGCTACACCTTC
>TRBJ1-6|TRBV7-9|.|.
CASSGSGAGSPLHF
TGTGCCAGCAGCGGCTCAGGGGCAGGTTCACCCCTCCACTTT
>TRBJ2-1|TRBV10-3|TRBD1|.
CAISEQGIEQFF
TGTGCCATCAGTGAACAGGGGATTGAGCAGTTCTTC
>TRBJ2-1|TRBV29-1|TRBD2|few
CSVDGRIAGGRNEQFF
TGCAGCGTTGATGGCCGTATAGCGGGAGGTAGGAATGAGCAGTTCTTC
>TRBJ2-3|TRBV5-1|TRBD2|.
CASSRTGSGIYLDTQYF
TGCGCCAGCAGCCGCACCGGGAGCGGGATTTATCTAGATACGCAGTATTTT
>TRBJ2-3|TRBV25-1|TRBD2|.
CASSDLAGAMNTQYF
TGTGCCAGCAGTGATCTAGCGGGAGCAATGAATACGCAGTATTTT
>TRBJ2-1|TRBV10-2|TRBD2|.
CASSRLAGGHQFF
TGCGCCAGCAGTCGCCTAGCGGGAGGTCACCAGTTCTTC
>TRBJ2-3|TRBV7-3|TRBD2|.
CASSPDGGADTQYF
TGTGCCAGCAGCCCGGACGGGGGGGCAGATACGCAGTATTTT
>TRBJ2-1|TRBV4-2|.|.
CASSQDPSNEQFF
TGTGCCAGCAGCCAAGACCCTTCCAATGAGCAGTTCTTC
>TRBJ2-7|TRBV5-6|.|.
CASSLKSSYEQYF
TGTGCCAGCAGCTTAAAGAGCTCCTACGAGCAGTACTTC
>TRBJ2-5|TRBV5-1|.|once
CASSTGRSRETQYF
TGCGCCAGCAGCACGGGTCGATCGAGGGAGACCCAGTACTTC
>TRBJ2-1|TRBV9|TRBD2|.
CASSVDLAGVEQFF
TGTGCCAGCAGCGTAGATCTAGCGGGAGTTGAGCAGTTCTTC